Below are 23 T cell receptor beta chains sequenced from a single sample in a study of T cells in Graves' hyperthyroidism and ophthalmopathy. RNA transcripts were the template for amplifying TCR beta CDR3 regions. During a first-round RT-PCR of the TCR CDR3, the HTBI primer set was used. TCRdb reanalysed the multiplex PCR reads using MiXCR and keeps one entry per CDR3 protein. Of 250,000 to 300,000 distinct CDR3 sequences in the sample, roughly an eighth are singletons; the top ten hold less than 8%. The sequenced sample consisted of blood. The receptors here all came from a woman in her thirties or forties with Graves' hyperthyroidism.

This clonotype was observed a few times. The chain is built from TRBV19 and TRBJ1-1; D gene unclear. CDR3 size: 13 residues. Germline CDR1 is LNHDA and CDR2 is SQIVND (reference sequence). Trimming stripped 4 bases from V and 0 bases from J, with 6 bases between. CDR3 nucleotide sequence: TGTGCCAGTAGTACGACATTGAACACTGAAGCTTTCTTT. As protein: CASSTTLNTEAFF.

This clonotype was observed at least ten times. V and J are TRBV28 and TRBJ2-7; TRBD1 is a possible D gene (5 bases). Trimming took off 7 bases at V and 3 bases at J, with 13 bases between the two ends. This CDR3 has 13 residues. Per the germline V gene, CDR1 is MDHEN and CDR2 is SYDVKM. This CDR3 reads CASKGPSYYEQYF. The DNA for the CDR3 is TGTGCCAGCAAGGGGCCGTCATACTACGAGCAGTACTTC. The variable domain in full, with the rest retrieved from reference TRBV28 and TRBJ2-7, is DVKVTQSSRYLVKRTGEKVFLECVQDMDHENMFWYRQDPGLGLRLIYFSYDVKMKEKGDIPEGYSVSREKKERFSLILESASTNQTSMYLCASKGPSYYEQYFGPGTRLTVT.

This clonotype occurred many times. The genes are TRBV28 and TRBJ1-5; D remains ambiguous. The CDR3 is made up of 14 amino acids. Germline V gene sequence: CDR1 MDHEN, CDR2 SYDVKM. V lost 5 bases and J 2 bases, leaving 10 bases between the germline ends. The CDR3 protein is CASSPLLGNQPQHF. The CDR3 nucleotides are TGTGCCAGCAGTCCCCTACTCGGCAATCAGCCCCAGCATTTT.

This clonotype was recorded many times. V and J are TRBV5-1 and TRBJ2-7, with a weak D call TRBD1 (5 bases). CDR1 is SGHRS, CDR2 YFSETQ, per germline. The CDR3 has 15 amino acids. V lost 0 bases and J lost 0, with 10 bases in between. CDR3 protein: CASSLGDSISYEQYF. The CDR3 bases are TGCGCCAGCAGCTTGGGAGACAGCATCTCCTACGAGCAGTACTTC. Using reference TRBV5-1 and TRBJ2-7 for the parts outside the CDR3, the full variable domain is KAGVTQTPRYLIKTRGQQVTLSCSPISGHRSVSWYQQTPGQGLQFLFEYFSETQRNKGNFPGRFSGRQFSNSRSEMNVSTLELGDSALYLCASSLGDSISYEQYFGPGTRLTVT.

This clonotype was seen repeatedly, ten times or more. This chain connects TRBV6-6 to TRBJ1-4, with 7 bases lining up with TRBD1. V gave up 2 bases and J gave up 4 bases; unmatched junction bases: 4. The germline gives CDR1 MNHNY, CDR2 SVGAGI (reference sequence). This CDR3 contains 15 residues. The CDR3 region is CASSYDRELNEKLFF. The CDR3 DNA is TGTGCCAGCAGTTACGACAGGGAACTTAATGAAAAACTGTTTTTT.

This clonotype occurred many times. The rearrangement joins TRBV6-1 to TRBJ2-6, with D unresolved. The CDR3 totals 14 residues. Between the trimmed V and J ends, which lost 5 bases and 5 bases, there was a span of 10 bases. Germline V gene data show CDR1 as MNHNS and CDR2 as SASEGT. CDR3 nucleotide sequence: TGTGCCAGCAGTTTATCCCTAAGGGCCAACGTCCTGACTTTC. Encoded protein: CASSLSLRANVLTF.

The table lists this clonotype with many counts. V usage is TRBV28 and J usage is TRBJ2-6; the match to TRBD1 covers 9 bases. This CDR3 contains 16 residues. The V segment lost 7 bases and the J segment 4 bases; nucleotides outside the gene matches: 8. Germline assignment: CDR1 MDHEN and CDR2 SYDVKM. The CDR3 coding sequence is TGTGCCAGCAAAAGGACAGGGGTTTCCGGGGCCAACGTCCTGACTTTC. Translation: CASKRTGVSGANVLTF. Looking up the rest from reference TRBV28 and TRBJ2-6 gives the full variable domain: DVKVTQSSRYLVKRTGEKVFLECVQDMDHENMFWYRQDPGLGLRLIYFSYDVKMKEKGDIPEGYSVSREKKERFSLILESASTNQTSMYLCASKRTGVSGANVLTFGAGSRLTVL.

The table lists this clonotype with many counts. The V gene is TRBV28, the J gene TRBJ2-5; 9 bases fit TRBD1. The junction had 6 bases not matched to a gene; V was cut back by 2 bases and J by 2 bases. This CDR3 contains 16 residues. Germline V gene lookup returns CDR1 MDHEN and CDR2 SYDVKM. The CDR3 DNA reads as TGTGCCAGCAGTTTACTGGGACAGGGCCTTCAAGAGACCCAGTACTTC. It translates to CASSLLGQGLQETQYF. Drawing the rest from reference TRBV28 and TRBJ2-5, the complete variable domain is DVKVTQSSRYLVKRTGEKVFLECVQDMDHENMFWYRQDPGLGLRLIYFSYDVKMKEKGDIPEGYSVSREKKERFSLILESASTNQTSMYLCASSLLGQGLQETQYFGPGTRLLVL.

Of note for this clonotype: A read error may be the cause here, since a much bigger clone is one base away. The CDR3 coding sequence is TGTGCCAGTAGTACCCCGGGACAGGGTATGAACACTGAAGATTTCTTT. Its translation: CASSTPGQGMNTEDFF. This sequence joins TRBV19 and TRBJ1-1, with 9 bases lining up with TRBD1. This CDR3 has 16 residues. Per germline, CDR1 LNHDA and CDR2 SQIVND (reference sequence).

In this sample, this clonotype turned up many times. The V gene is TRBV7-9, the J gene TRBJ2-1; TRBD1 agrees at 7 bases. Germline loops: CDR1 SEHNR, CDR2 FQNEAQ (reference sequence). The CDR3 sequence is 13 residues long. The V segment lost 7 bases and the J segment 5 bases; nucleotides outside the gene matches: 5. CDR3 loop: CASIRTGNNEQFF. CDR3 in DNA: TGTGCCAGCATCCGGACAGGCAACAATGAGCAGTTCTTC.

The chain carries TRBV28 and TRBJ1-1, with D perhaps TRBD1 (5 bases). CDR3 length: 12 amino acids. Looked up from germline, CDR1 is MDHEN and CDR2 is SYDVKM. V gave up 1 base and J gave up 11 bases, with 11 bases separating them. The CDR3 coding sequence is TGTGCCAGCAGTTTATACCAGGGATACGCTTTCTTT. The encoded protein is CASSLYQGYAFF.

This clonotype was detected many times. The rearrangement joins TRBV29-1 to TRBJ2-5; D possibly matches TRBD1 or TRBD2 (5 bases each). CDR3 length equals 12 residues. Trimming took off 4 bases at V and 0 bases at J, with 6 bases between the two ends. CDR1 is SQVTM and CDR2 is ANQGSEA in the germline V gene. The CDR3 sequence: CSVVGHQETQYF. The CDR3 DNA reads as TGCAGCGTTGTGGGACACCAAGAGACCCAGTACTTC.

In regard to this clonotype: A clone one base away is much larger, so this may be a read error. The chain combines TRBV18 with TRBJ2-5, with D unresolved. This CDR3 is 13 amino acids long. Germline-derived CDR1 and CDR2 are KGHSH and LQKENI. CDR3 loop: CVSSPPNKETQYF. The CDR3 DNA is TGTGTCAGCTCACCACCGAATAAAGAGACCCAGTACTTC.

For the CDR3, the DNA is TGTGCCTGGAGGAGGGGGCAAGGGTTGACGACTGAAGCTTTCTTT. As protein: CAWRRGQGLTTEAFF. The V call is TRBV30, the J call TRBJ1-1, with 7 bases fitting TRBD1. Germline CDR1 is GTSNPN and CDR2 is SVGIG (reference sequence). The CDR3 runs to 15 residues. The V segment lost 3 bases and the J segment 5 bases; nucleotides outside the gene matches: 12.

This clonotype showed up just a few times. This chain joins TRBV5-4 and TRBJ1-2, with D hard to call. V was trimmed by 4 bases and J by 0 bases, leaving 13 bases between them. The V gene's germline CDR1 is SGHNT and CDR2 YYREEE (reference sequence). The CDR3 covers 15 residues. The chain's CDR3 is CASSTSRAANYGYTF. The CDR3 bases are TGTGCCAGCAGCACCTCCCGGGCCGCTAACTATGGCTACACCTTC. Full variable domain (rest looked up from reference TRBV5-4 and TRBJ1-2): ETGVTQSPTHLIKTRGQQVTLRCSSQSGHNTVSWYQQALGQGPQFIFQYYREEENGRGNFPPRFSGLQFPNYSSELNVNALELDDSALYLCASSTSRAANYGYTFGSGTRLTVV.

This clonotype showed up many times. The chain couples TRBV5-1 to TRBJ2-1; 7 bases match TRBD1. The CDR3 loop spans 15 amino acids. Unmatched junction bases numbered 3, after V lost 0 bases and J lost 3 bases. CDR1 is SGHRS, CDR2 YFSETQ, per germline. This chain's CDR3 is CASSLAGQNYNEQFF. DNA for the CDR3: TGCGCCAGCAGCTTGGCGGGACAGAACTACAATGAGCAGTTCTTC.

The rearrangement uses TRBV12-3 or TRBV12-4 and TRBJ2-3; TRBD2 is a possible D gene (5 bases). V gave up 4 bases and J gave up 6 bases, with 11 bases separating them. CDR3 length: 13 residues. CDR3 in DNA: TGTGCCAGCAGTTCCCGGGGTGTCGATACGCAGTATTTT. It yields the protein CASSSRGVDTQYF.

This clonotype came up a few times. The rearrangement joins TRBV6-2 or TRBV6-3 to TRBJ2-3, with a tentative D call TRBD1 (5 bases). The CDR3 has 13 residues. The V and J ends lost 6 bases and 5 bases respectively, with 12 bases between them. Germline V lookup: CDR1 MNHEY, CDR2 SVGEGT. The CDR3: CASRPTVVDTQYF. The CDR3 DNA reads TGTGCCAGCAGACCGACAGTGGTAGATACGCAGTATTTT.

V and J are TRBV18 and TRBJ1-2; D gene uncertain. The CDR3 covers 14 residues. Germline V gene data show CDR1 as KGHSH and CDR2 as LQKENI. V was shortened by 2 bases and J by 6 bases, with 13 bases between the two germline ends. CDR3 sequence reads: CASSPSVRADGYTF. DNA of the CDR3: TGTGCCAGCTCACCATCCGTCCGCGCGGATGGCTACACCTTC.

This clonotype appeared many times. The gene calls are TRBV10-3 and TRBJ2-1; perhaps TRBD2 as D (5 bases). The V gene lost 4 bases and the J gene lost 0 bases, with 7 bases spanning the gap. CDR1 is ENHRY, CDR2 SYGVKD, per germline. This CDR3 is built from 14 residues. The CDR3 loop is CAISAGGSYNEQFF. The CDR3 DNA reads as TGTGCCATCAGTGCTGGAGGCTCCTACAATGAGCAGTTCTTC.

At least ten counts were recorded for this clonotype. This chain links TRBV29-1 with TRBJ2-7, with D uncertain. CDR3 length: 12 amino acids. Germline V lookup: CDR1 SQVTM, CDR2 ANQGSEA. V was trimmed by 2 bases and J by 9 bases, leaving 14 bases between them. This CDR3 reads CSVEYGPSAQYF. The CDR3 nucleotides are TGCAGCGTTGAATACGGACCCAGTGCGCAGTACTTC.

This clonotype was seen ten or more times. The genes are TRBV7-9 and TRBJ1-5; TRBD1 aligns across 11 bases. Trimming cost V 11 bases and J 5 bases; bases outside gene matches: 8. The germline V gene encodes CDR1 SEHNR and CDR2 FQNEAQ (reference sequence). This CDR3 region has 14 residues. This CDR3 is CAVSGTGGHQPQHF. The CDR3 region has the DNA TGTGCCGTTTCTGGGACAGGGGGTCATCAGCCCCAGCATTTT.

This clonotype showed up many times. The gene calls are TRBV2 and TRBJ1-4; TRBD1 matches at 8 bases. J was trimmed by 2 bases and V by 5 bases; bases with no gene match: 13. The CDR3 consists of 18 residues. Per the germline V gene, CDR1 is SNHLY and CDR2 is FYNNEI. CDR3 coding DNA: TGTGCCAGCAGTCGGCTCCAAACAGGGGGAAGGACTAATGAAAAACTGTTTTTT. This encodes CASSRLQTGGRTNEKLFF.